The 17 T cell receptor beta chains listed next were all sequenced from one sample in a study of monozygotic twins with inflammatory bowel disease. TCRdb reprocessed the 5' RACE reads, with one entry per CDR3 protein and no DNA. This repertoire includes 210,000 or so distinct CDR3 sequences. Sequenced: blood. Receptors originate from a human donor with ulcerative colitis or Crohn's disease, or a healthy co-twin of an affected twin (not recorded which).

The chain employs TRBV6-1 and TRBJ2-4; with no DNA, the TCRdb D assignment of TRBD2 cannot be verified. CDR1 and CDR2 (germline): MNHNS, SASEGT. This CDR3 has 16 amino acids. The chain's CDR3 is CASSDPRGGRRNIQYF.

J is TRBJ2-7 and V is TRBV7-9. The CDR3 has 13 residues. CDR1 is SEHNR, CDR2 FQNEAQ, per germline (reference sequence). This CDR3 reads CASSFSISGEQYF.

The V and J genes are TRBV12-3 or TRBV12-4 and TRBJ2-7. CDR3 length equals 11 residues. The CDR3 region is CASSFERQQYF.

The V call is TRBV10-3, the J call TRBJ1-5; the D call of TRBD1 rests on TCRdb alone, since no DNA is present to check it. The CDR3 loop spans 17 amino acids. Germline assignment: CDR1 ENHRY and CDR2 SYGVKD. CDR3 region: CAISESNGRGSEQPQHF.

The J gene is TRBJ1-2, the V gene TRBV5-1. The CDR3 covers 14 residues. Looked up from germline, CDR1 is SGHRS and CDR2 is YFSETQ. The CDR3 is CASSLDATNYGYTF.

CDR3 in amino acids: CATSEFTGAYNEQFF. The chain combines TRBV24-1 with TRBJ2-1. Germline assignment: CDR1 KGHDR and CDR2 SFDVKD. CDR3 length: 15 residues.

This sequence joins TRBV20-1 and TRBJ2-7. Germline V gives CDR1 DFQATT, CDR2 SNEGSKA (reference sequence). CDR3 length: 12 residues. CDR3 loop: CSVTQGSYEQYF.

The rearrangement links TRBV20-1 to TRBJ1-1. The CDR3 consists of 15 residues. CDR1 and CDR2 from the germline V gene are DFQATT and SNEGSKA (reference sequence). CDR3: CSAVINPGVNTEAFF.

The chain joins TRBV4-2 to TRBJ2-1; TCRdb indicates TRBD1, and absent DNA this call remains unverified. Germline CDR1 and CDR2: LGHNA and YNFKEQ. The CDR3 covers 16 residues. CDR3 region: CASSQDRDPSYNEQFF.

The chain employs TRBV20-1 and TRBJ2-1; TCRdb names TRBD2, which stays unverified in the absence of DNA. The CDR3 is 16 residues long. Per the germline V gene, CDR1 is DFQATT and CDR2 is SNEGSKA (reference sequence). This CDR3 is CSARDRGGTPYNEQFF.

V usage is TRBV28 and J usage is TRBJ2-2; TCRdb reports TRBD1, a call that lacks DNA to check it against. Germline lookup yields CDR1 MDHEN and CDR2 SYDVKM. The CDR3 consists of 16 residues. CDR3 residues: CASSIFRVGNTGELFF.

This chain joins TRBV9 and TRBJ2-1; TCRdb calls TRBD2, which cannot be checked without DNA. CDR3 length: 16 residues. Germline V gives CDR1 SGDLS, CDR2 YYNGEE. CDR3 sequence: CASSPGTSGGIDEQFF.

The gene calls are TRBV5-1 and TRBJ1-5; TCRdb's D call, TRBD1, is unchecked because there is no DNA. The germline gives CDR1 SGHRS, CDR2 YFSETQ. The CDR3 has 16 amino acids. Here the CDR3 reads CASSLEAGGPIEPQHF.

The CDR3 sequence is CAWAPFSLDEQFF. The chain uses TRBV30 and TRBJ2-1; TCRdb's D call of TRBD2 is untestable without DNA. Germline-derived CDR1 and CDR2 are GTSNPN and SVGIG (reference sequence). The CDR3 extends over 13 amino acids.

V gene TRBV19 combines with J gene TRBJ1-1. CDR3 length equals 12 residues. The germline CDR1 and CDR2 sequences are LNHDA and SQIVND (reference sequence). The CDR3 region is CASSIGWTEAFF.

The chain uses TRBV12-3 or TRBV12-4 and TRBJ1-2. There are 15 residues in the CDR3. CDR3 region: CASSLDGQRYNGYTF.

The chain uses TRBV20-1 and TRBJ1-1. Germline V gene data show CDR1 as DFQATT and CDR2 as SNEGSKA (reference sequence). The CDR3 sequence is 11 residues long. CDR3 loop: CSARKQTEAFF.